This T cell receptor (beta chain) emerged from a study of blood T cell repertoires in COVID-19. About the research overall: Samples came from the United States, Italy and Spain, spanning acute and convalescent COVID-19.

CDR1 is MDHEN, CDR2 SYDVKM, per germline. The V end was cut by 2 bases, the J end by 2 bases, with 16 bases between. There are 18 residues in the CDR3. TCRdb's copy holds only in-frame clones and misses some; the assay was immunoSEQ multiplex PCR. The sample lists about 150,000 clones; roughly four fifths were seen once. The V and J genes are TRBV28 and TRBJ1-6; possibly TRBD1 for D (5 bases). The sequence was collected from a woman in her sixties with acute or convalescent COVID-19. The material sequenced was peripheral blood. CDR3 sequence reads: CASSLGASLGTYNSPLHF. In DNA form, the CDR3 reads TGTGCCAGCAGTTTAGGGGCATCGTTGGGCACCTATAATTCACCCCTCCACTTT.